Listed below are T cell receptor beta chains from one sample, sequenced in a study of T cells after posttransplantation cyclophosphamide. TCRdb's table, derived via immunoSEQ multiplex PCR, lists solely in-frame clones and lacks some. The top ten hold 0.16% of the sample, which has roughly 20,000 clones, 95% to 98% seen once. Sequencing was performed on naive CD4+ T cells sorted from PBMCs. Receptor source: a middle-aged man in good health, CMV-negative, and a related stem cell transplant donor. Each CDR3 is given with its conserved first and last residue. A D gene is named only where the DNA matches it firmly.

j_call: TRBJ2-1; d_call: TRBD2; v_call: TRBV7-9; cdr3_aa: CASSPYSGRVYNEQFF; cdr3_nt: TGTGCCAGCAGCCCCTATAGCGGGAGGGTATACAATGAGCAGTTCTTC
j_call: TRBJ1-4; d_call: .; v_call: TRBV7-9; cdr3_aa: CASSSDRSSVEKLFF; cdr3_nt: TGTGCCAGCAGCTCCGACAGGTCATCGGTTGAAAAACTGTTTTTT